Following are 10 T cell receptor beta chains from one sample sequenced in a study of blood T cell repertoires in COVID-19. Sequencing used immunoSEQ multiplex PCR; TCRdb keeps in-frame clones, though not all of them. In the table there are 150,000 to 200,000 clones, about 90% of which are singletons. The sample was peripheral blood. These receptors were collected from a woman in her 70s with acute or convalescent COVID-19.

This clone occurred a few times. The chain combines TRBV11-2 with TRBJ1-3, with D perhaps matching TRBD1 (5 bases). Germline V gene sequence: CDR1 SGHAT, CDR2 FQNNGV. The CDR3 has 14 residues. With 5 bases removed from V and 7 bases from J, the gap between germline ends came to 15 bases. The CDR3 sequence: CASSLSGVMNTIYF. CDR3 bases: TGTGCCAGCAGCCTCTCGGGGGTTATGAACACCATATATTTT. The whole variable domain, remainder taken from reference TRBV11-2 and TRBJ1-3, is EAGVAQSPRYKIIEKRQSVAFWCNPISGHATLYWYQQILGQGPKLLIQFQNNGVVDDSQLPKDRFSAERLKGVDSTLKIQPAKLEDSAVYLCASSLSGVMNTIYFGEGSWLTVV.

The V call is TRBV4-3, the J call TRBJ1-6; perhaps TRBD1 as D (6 bases). V was cut by 4 bases and J by 7 bases, with 20 bases left in between. The CDR3 loop spans 17 amino acids. The germline V gene has CDR1 LGHNA and CDR2 YSLEER. DNA of the CDR3: TGCGCCAGCAGCCGAAGTTTGGGTCCAGGGGAGAATTCACCCCTCCACTTT. The encoded protein is CASSRSLGPGENSPLHF.

The J gene is TRBJ1-3, the V gene TRBV7-9; D unclear. Between the trimmed V and J ends, which lost 2 bases and 2 bases, there was a span of 10 bases. The CDR3 covers 15 residues. Germline CDR1 and CDR2: SEHNR and FQNEAQ (reference sequence). The CDR3 region has the DNA TGTGCCAGCAGCTTACAGGCAGCAGCTGGAAACACCATATATTTT. Residues: CASSLQAAAGNTIYF.

The genes are TRBV19 and TRBJ2-3; D is perhaps TRBD1 (6 bases). Germline loops: CDR1 LNHDA, CDR2 SQIVND (reference sequence). The CDR3 length is 15 residues. Between the trimmed V and J ends, which lost 3 bases and 0 bases, there was a span of 10 bases. This CDR3 is CASSMDRTSTDTQYF. DNA for the CDR3: TGTGCCAGTAGTATGGACAGAACTAGCACAGATACGCAGTATTTT.

This chain connects TRBV27 to TRBJ2-1; 13 bases align to TRBD2. The germline gives CDR1 MNHEY, CDR2 SMNVEV (reference sequence). This CDR3 has 17 amino acids. Losses at the gene ends were 2 bases for V and 2 bases for J; bases not matched to a gene: 3. CDR3 sequence reads: CASSLATSGRTYNEQFF. Written as DNA, the CDR3 is TGTGCCAGCAGTTTAGCGACTAGCGGGAGGACCTACAATGAGCAGTTCTTC.

The chain employs TRBV18 and TRBJ2-6, with TRBD1 identical over 9 bases. Trimming took 3 bases from V and 0 from J; bases not matched to a gene: 6. Germline CDR1 is KGHSH and CDR2 is LQKENI. The CDR3 spans 18 residues. Written as DNA, the CDR3 is TGTGCCAGCTCACCGGGACAGGGATCCTTCTCTGGGGCCAACGTCCTGACTTTC. Translation: CASSPGQGSFSGANVLTF.

The chain uses TRBV5-1 and TRBJ2-1, with D unclear. V shed 0 bases and J shed 9 bases, with 10 bases lying between them. Germline V gene sequence: CDR1 SGHRS, CDR2 YFSETQ. The CDR3 has 13 amino acids. CDR3 sequence (DNA): TGCGCCAGCAGCTTGGAACTAATCGGTGAGCAGTTCTTC. Protein: CASSLELIGEQFF.

The rearrangement joins TRBV6-5 to TRBJ2-1; TRBD2 aligns across 7 bases. The length of the CDR3 is 14 residues. Trimming took 4 bases from V and 4 from J; bases not matched to a gene: 4. Looked up from germline, CDR1 is MNHEY and CDR2 is SVGAGI. The CDR3 DNA follows: TGTGCCAGCAGTTCGGGACTACAATACAATGAGCAGTTCTTC. Amino acid sequence: CASSSGLQYNEQFF.

This chain links TRBV27 with TRBJ1-6; a weak D match, TRBD1 (6 bases). Trimming pared 5 bases from V and 1 base from J, leaving 21 bases between. Germline CDR1 and CDR2: MNHEY and SMNVEV (reference sequence). This CDR3 spans 19 amino acids. CDR3 DNA sequence: TGTGCCAGCAGTCCTCGACGCACAGGGTCTGGATCCTATAATTCACCCCTCCACTTT. Protein: CASSPRRTGSGSYNSPLHF.

V gene TRBV7-2 combines with J gene TRBJ1-2; no firm D call. This CDR3 contains 13 residues. The germline V gene encodes CDR1 SGHTA and CDR2 FQGNSA. V gave up 4 bases and J gave up 8 bases, with 14 bases separating them. CDR3 residues: CASSWRPPGGYTF. DNA for the CDR3: TGTGCCAGCAGCTGGCGGCCTCCCGGAGGCTACACCTTC.